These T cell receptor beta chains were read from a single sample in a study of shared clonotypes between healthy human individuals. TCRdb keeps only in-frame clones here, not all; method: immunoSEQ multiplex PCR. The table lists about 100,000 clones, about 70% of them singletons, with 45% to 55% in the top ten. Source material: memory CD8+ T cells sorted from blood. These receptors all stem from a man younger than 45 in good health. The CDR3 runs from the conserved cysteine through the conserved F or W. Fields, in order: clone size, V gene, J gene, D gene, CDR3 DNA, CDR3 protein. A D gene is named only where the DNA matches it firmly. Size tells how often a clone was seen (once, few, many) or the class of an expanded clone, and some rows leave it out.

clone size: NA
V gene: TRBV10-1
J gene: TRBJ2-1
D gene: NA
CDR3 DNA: TGCGCCAGCAGCGACCCCCCCGTGGGTGAGCAGTTCTTC
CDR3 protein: CASSDPPVGEQFF

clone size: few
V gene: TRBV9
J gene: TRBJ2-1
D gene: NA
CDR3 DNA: TGTGCCAGCAGCGTAGAGTCGGGCTTCTCCTACAATGAGCAGTTCTTC
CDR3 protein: CASSVESGFSYNEQFF

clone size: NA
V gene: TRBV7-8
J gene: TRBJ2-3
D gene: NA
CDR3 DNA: TGTGCCAGCAGCTTAGGTGGGGAGCCAGATACGCAGTATTTT
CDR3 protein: CASSLGGEPDTQYF

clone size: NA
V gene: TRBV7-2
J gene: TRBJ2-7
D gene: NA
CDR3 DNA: TGTGCCAGCAGCATACGCCGGGGGCGGCACGAGCAGTACTTC
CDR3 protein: CASSIRRGRHEQYF

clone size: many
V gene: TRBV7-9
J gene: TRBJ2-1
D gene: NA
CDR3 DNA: TGTGCCAGCAGTTCCCCTAATGAGCAGTTCTTC
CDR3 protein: CASSSPNEQFF

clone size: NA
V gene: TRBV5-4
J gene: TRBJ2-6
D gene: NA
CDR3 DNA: TGTGCCAGCAGCCAAGACCCCCTCTCTGGGGCCAACGTCCTGACTTTC
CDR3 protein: CASSQDPLSGANVLTF

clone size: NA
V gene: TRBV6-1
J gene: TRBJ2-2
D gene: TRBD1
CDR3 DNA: TGTGCCAGCAGTGCGGGACAGGGGGCCTCCGGGGAGCTGTTTTTT
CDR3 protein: CASSAGQGASGELFF

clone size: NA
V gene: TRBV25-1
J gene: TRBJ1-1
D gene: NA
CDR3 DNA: TGTGCCAGCATTCCGGGGGCCGGCACTGAAGCTTTCTTT
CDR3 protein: CASIPGAGTEAFF

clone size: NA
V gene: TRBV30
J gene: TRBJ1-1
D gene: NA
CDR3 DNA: TGTGCCTGGATGCCAGGTATGACTGAAGCTTTCTTT
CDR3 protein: CAWMPGMTEAFF

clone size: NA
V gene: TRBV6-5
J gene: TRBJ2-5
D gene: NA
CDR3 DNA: TGTGCCAGCAGTTATAATGGACCCGTGGAGGCCCAGTACTTC
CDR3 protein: CASSYNGPVEAQYF

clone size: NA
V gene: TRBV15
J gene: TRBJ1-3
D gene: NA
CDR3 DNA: TGTGCCACCAGCAGTGCCGGGATGTACTCTGGAAACACCATATATTTT
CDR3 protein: CATSSAGMYSGNTIYF

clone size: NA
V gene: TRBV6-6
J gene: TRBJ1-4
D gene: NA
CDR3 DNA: TGTGCCAGCAGTTACGGAGAGTTCGGGGAAAAACTGTTTTTT
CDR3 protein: CASSYGEFGEKLFF

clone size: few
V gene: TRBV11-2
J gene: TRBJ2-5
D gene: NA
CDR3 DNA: TGTGCCAGCAGCTTAGAATGGGCGGGAACGATAGGAGAGACCCAGTACTTC
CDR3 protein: CASSLEWAGTIGETQYF

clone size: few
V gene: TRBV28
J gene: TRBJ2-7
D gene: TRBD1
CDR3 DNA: TGTGCCAGCAGCCCCGGGGACAGCTCCTACGAGCAGTACTTC
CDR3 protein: CASSPGDSSYEQYF

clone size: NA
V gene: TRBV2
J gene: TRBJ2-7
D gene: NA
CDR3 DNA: TGTGCCAGCACCGAGCGGAACTCCTACGAGCAGTACTTC
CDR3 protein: CASTERNSYEQYF

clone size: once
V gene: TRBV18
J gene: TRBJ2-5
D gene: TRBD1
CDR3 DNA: TGTGCCAGCTCACTGGACAGGGGGAGGGAGACCCAGTACTTC
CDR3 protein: CASSLDRGRETQYF

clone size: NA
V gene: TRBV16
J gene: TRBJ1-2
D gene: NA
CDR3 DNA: TGTGCCAGCACCTTCTCAGCCTTGGCAGCAAACTATGGCTACACCTTC
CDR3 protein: CASTFSALAANYGYTF

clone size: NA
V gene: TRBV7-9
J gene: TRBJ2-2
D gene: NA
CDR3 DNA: TGTGCCAGCAGCCGCCCCAACACCGGGGAGCTGTTTTTT
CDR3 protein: CASSRPNTGELFF

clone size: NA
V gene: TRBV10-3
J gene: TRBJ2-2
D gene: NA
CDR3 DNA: TGTGCCATCAGTGATGGAGACTCTTACACCGGGGAGCTGTTTTTT
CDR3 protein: CAISDGDSYTGELFF

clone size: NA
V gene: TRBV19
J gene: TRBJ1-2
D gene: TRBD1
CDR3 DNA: TGTGCCAGTAGTATTGATAAACAGGGGTTCTATGGCTACACCTTC
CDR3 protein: CASSIDKQGFYGYTF

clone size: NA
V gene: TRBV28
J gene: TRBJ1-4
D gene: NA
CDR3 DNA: TGTGCCAGCAGCACCTTAGGCCCCGGGACTCCAAGGGAAAAACTGTTTTTT
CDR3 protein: CASSTLGPGTPREKLFF

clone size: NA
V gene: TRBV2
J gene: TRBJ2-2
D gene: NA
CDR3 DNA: TGTGCCAGCAGTGAACAGGGAGCCGGGGAGCTGTTTTTT
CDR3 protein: CASSEQGAGELFF

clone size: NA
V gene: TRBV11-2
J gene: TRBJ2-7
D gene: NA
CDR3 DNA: TGTGCCAGCAGCTTAGGAGAGGGCTACGAGCAGTACTTC
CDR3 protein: CASSLGEGYEQYF

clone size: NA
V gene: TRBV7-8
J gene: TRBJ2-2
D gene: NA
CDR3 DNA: TGTGCCAGCAGCCAGGGGGAGCTGTTTTTT
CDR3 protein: CASSQGELFF